Listed below are T cell receptor beta chains from one sample, sequenced in a study of blood T cell repertoires in COVID-19. The repertoire was sequenced with immunoSEQ multiplex PCR; TCRdb's copy has only in-frame clones and lacks some. The sample comprises 130,000 to 150,000 clones, 76% of which are singletons, and around 4.4% rests with the top ten. Input material: peripheral blood. These receptors were collected from a man aged 55 to 70 with acute or convalescent COVID-19. Both conserved end residues are part of each CDR3. Fields, in order: J gene, D gene, clone size, V gene, CDR3 protein, CDR3 DNA. The D gene is left open where the match is weak. Not all rows give a size; the values are once, few, many and, for expanded clones, a class.

>TRBJ1-5|NA|NA|TRBV5-1
CASSLGQYSNQPQHF
TGCGCCAGCAGCTTGGGGCAGTATAGCAATCAGCCCCAGCATTTT
>TRBJ1-1|NA|few|TRBV21-1
CASSKGDSGF
TGTGCCAGCAGCAAAGGGGACAGCGGCTTT
>TRBJ1-1|NA|NA|TRBV6-5
CASSRVTGDTEAFF
TGTGCCAGCAGTCGTGTGACAGGTGACACTGAAGCTTTCTTT
>TRBJ2-3|TRBD2|NA|TRBV5-5
CASSLDIPAGVRTDTQYF
TGTGCCAGCAGCTTGGATATTCCAGCGGGAGTTCGGACAGATACGCAGTATTTT
>TRBJ2-5|TRBD1|NA|TRBV11-2
CASSLGGRTGGLQETQYF
TGTGCCAGCAGCTTAGGTGGCAGGACAGGGGGACTCCAAGAGACCCAGTACTTC
>TRBJ2-5|NA|once|TRBV15
CATSRDYGGVGETQYF
TGTGCCACCAGCAGAGATTATGGAGGGGTGGGGGAGACCCAGTACTTC
>TRBJ2-1|NA|NA|TRBV19
CASSISGAYNEQFF
TGTGCCAGTAGTATCTCAGGGGCCTACAATGAGCAGTTCTTC
>TRBJ2-5|TRBD1|NA|TRBV28
CASSAIGQGALETQYF
TGTGCCAGCAGTGCCATCGGACAGGGGGCCCTGGAGACCCAGTACTTC
>TRBJ1-2|NA|NA|TRBV5-1
CASRPQGYNYGYTF
TGCGCCAGCAGACCCCAGGGGTATAACTATGGCTACACCTTC
>TRBJ2-1|NA|NA|TRBV30
CAWKADYNEQFF
TGTGCCTGGAAAGCGGACTACAATGAGCAGTTCTTC
>TRBJ2-2|NA|NA|TRBV6-5
CASRTAITGELFF
TGTGCCAGCAGGACAGCGATCACCGGGGAGCTGTTTTTT
>TRBJ2-7|NA|once|TRBV28
CASSLIAETNEQYF
TGTGCCAGCAGTTTAATCGCGGAGACTAACGAGCAGTACTTC
>TRBJ1-3|TRBD1|few|TRBV11-2
CASSTRQGGGNTIYF
TGTGCCAGCAGCACCCGACAGGGAGGTGGAAACACCATATATTTT
>TRBJ1-1|TRBD1|NA|TRBV28
CASSFPGGTEAFF
TGTGCCAGCAGTTTCCCAGGGGGGACTGAAGCTTTCTTT
>TRBJ1-3|NA|NA|TRBV2
CASVPERSGNTIYF
TGTGCCTCCGTCCCGGAGCGCTCTGGAAACACCATATATTTT
>TRBJ2-1|TRBD2|NA|TRBV10-1
CASAQGLAGGNEQFF
TGCGCCAGCGCCCAGGGACTAGCGGGAGGAAATGAGCAGTTCTTC
>TRBJ1-1|NA|many|TRBV28
CASSSSRSREDTEAFF
TGTGCCAGCAGTTCCTCGAGGAGCAGGGAGGACACTGAAGCTTTCTTT
>TRBJ2-3|TRBD1|NA|TRBV6-4
CASSAQGQGQYF
TGTGCCAGCAGTGCACAGGGGCAAGGGCAGTATTTT